This T cell receptor beta chain appears in the sequencing data of a study of shared clonotypes between healthy human individuals (dated by TCRdb to 2020 to 2022). Context from the whole study: A few men and a couple of women, aged 18 to 49 years, made up the cohort. For each donor, three plates each were used for CD4 naive and CD4 memory, two plates were used for CD8 naive, and one plate was used for CD8 memory. To estimate repertoire size and how much clonotypes are shared between individuals, the study performed deep sequencing of blood TCR repertoires from roughly five healthy adults. Different laboratories and diverse techniques were used to prepare libraries and sequence TCR repertoires, to increase sequencing depth and limit assay-specific biases. Between about 0.8 and 9 billion PBMCs per donor were obtained by leukapheresis.

CD8 naive samples were obtained by positive selection for CCR7 among CD45RO-negative cells, yielding a CD45RA+CCR7+ population from which TemRA cells were excluded. Donors were healthy HIV-negative adults with no recently reported acute infections or vaccinations. Only Caucasian adults living in Nashville, Tennessee, USA were represented among the donors. After blood collection by leukapheresis, PBMCs were isolated using Ficoll-Histopaque density gradient centrifugation and then cryopreserved in the vapor phase of liquid nitrogen. Analytical flow cytometry was used to check the purity and quantity of every magnetically sorted T cell population. Genomic DNA was isolated from each sorted fraction and quantified by UV absorbance on a Nanodrop 2000c. TCR CDR3 regions were amplified from genomic DNA by multiplex PCR using the deep immunoSEQ assay. Extracted genomic DNA from each cell subset was distributed evenly across all wells of several immunoSEQ 96-well plates, and each plate was treated as a replicate. Each replicate PCR for sorted subsets received about 220 ng genomic DNA, equal to roughly 29,000 T cell genomes. Purified libraries were quantified with a Qubit 3.0 fluorometer, sized on a Bioanalyzer 2100, and re-quantified with the KAPA Library Quantification kit. A separate single-read 150-cycle Illumina NextSeq 550 flow cell was used to sequence each immunoSEQ 96-well plate. The original methods were these. Because the immunoSEQ output included only junctional sequences and no quality scores, the filtering could not be the same as the filtering used for full-length reads. Sequences were annotated with PyIR, a Python wrapper for IgBLAST v1.9, and V/J genes and CDR3 were assigned using IMGT germline references. Any read was removed if the V/J assignment was weak (E-value above 1e-6), the CDR3 was missing, or the read contained stop codons, out-of-frame junctions, or ambiguous translated residues. V3J clonotypes were defined as sequences sharing an identical inferred V gene, J gene, and CDR3 amino acid sequence. Percentage overlap between repertoires was calculated by dividing the number of shared unique clonotypes by the size of the smaller repertoire. Three approaches were used to assess repertoire richness: RTK rarefaction, the Chao1 estimator, and Recon v2.1 estimates of unobserved clonotypes. Generation probabilities for all TCRbeta clonotypes obtained by the gDNA method from four donors were computed using OLGA. TCRdb holds this immuneACCESS table with in-frame rearrangements only. Some clones are missing; in checked studies, unresolved V genes explain under half, and the rest has no known cause. The DNA was the basis for D and trimming; V, J and clone size are from that table. The sample contains 1.5 million to 2.5 million clones, less than 95% of them found a single time. The leading ten clones occupy approximately 1.2% of the sample.

With regard to this clone: What this receptor recognizes is not known. Nothing much larger sits one base from this clone, and base qualities are not available.

The paper's findings and limits, for the study overall: Rarefaction of sorted-subset datasets indicated incomplete sequencing despite the large sequencing depth. Sampling was restricted to blood, and TCR repertoires in tissues likely differ from the TCR repertoires found in blood. Clonotypes shared by all four sorted-subset donors showed higher generation probabilities than non-shared clonotypes. Naive subsets generally had larger estimated clonotype richness than memory subsets. The genetic and exposure-history diversity represented was limited by the small number of donors. Based on pairwise subsampling, the degree of clonotype sharing among donors was expected to be affected by sequencing depth. Sharing across a handful of donors was observed for around 5% of naive CD4, under 4% of naive CD8, over 2% of memory CD4, and roughly 0.4% of memory CD8 clonotypes.

Sequencing was performed on naive CD8+ T cells sorted from blood. In the paper's terms, the cell subset or site label means: CD45RA+CCR7+. This clonotype originated in a man aged 18 to 35 in good health.

The DNA reads as follows: TGTGCCAGCAGTTTCATGGCAGGGAGCTCCTACGAGCAGTACTTC. Translated, this gives CASSFMAGSSYEQYF. The sequence is built from TRBV28 and TRBJ2-7, with the D call perhaps TRBD1 or TRBD2, as 5 bases match in each case. V is pared back by 3 bases and J by 0 bases, with 12 bases lying between the germline termini. Including cysteine and phenylalanine, the CDR3 has 15 amino acids. The sequence is cut down to CDR3 DNA, 45 bases in frame from base 1. The germline V gene gives CDR1 as MDHEN and CDR2 as SYDVKM.